This T cell receptor (beta chain) was observed in a study of Ad26.COV2.S vaccination and SARS-CoV-2 variants. The CDR3 covers 15 residues. Germline values: CDR1 MGHRA, CDR2 YSYEKL. Trimming took 0 bases from V and 3 from J, leaving 11 bases between them. Assay: immunoSEQ multiplex PCR; the TCRdb copy retains only in-frame clones and omits some. In the table there are about 680,000 clones, around 92% of which are singletons. Treatment: some 20 received Ad26.COV2.S at low or high dose, single or two shots; 5 received placebo; per-sample allocation not given. Day 63 following the first vaccine or placebo injection was when the samples were taken.

The rearrangement joins TRBV4-1 to TRBJ1-1; TRBD1 is a possible D gene (5 bases). The material was peripheral blood, obtained in a trial of Ad26.COV2.S vaccine versus placebo. This receptor was identified in a person between 18 and 60 years old who received the Ad26.COV2.S COVID-19 vaccine or a placebo. The CDR3 DNA reads as TGCGCCAGCAGCCAAGATTGGGGGAAGGACACTGAAGCTTTCTTT. It translates to CASSQDWGKDTEAFF.